This T cell receptor beta chain is from a study of control samples from healthy donors and cancer patients. The assay was immunoSEQ multiplex PCR, and TCRdb's table has in-frame clones only and misses some. Of roughly 84,000 clones listed, roughly 91% were seen once; the top ten hold 15% to 20%. This CDR3 contains 14 residues. CDR1 LGHNT and CDR2 FRNRAP come from the germline V gene. Trimming left V 3 bases short and J 3 bases short, with 11 bases between. The chain has TRBV12-5 and TRBJ1-2; D may be TRBD1 (6 bases). Sequenced material: blood. The TCR was taken from a man aged 45 to 65 in good health. The CDR3 DNA sequence: TGTGCTAGTGGTTTAAACGACAGGTACTATGGCTACACCTTC. This gives the protein CASGLNDRYYGYTF.